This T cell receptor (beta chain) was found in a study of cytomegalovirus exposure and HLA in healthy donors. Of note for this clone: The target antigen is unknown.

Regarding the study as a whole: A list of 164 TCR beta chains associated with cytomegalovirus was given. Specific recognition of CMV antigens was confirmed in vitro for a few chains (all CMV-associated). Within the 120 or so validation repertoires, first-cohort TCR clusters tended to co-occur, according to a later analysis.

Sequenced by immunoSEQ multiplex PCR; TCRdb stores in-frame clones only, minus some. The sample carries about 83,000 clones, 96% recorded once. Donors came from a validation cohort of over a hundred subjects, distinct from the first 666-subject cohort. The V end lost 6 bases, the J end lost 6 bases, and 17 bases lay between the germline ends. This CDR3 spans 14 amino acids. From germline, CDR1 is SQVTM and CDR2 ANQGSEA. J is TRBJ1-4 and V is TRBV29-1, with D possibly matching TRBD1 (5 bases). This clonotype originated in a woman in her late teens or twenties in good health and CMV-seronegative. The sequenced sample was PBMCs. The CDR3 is CSVSSGDGYEKLFF. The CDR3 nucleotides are TGCAGCGTATCCTCGGGGGACGGATATGAAAAACTGTTTTTT.